The T cell receptor (beta chain) under discussion was sequenced for a study of blood T cell repertoires in COVID-19. Study background: Italy, Spain and the United States were the sources of the convalescent and acute COVID-19 samples.

Per the original data handling: Reference gene primers were amplified, and this amplification served to estimate nucleated cell counts. TCRdb's copy holds only in-frame clones and misses some; the assay was immunoSEQ multiplex PCR. V and J calls plus clone size are reproduced from that table; the DNA served to infer D and trimming. The data hold a few hundred thousand clones, with 70% to 90% observed a single time. Allocation to cohorts depended on clinical history reported by the participants. The study counted Cohort 3 donors as recovered given two negative PCRs, clearance, or symptom resolution. The receptor's source is a man aged 30 to 45 who had recovered from COVID-19. Sequenced material: PBMCs or T cells enriched from blood (not recorded which).

The CDR3 DNA reads TGTGCCAGCAGCTTATTTTCAGGGGGAGAGACCCAGTACTTC. Protein sequence: CASSLFSGGETQYF. The chain links TRBV13 to TRBJ2-5; 7 nucleotides line up with TRBD1. V shed 2 bases and J 4 bases; nucleotides not matched to a gene: 4. Germline CDR1 reads PRHDT; CDR2 reads FYEKMQ (reference sequence). This CDR3 has 14 amino acids. Full variable domain (outside the CDR3, taken from reference TRBV13 and TRBJ2-5): AAGVIQSPRHLIKEKRETATLKCYPIPRHDTVYWYQQGPGQDPQFLISFYEKMQSDKGSIPDRFSAQQFSDYHSELNMSSLELGDSALYFCASSLFSGGETQYFGPGTRLLVL.